Presented here are 8 T cell receptor beta chains from one specimen sequenced in a study of PD-L1 blockade in urothelial cancer. Only in-frame clones appear in the TCRdb table, and some are missing; sequencing was by immunoSEQ multiplex PCR. In the table there are roughly 38,000 clones, about four fifths of which are singletons. The source was PBMCs, collected around atezolizumab (anti-PD-L1) treatment. These receptors came from a man aged 65-85 years with urothelial cancer.

V usage is TRBV6-5 and J usage is TRBJ2-1; 9 bases align to TRBD1. CDR3 size: 12 residues. J lost 11 bases, V lost 6 bases, and 5 bases had no gene match. Germline V gene data show CDR1 as MNHEY and CDR2 as SVGAGI. The CDR3 DNA sequence: TGTGCCAGCAGCACGGACAGGGGAAAGCAGTTCTTC. Its translation: CASSTDRGKQFF.

V gene TRBV19 combines with J gene TRBJ2-7; the match to TRBD1 covers 8 bases. Trimming at V came to 5 bases and at J to 3 bases, leaving 9 bases not matched to a gene. The CDR3 length is 15 residues. Germline CDR1 reads LNHDA; CDR2 reads SQIVND (reference sequence). The CDR3 DNA is TGTGCCAGTAGTCCCGGGACAGGTGAACTCTACGAGCAGTACTTC. Encoded protein: CASSPGTGELYEQYF.

J is TRBJ2-7 and V is TRBV27; 7 nucleotides align to TRBD2. Per the germline V gene, CDR1 is MNHEY and CDR2 is SMNVEV (reference sequence). CDR3 length equals 16 residues. V shed 6 bases and J 1 base; nucleotides not matched to a gene: 12. This chain's CDR3 is CASSPYWGGVSYEQYF. CDR3 nucleotides: TGTGCCAGCAGCCCCTACTGGGGGGGGGTTTCCTACGAGCAGTACTTC.

The chain recombines TRBV5-1 with TRBJ2-5; D is perhaps TRBD2 (5 bases). In germline, CDR1 is SGHRS, CDR2 YFSETQ. V was trimmed by 3 bases and J by 2 bases, leaving 8 bases between them. The CDR3 sequence is 13 residues long. Here the CDR3 DNA reads TGCGCCAGCAGCTCGGGGTTACAAGAGACCCAGTACTTC. Its protein product is CASSSGLQETQYF.

This chain uses TRBV5-1 with TRBJ2-2, with D tentatively TRBD1 (5 bases). Germline V gene data show CDR1 as SGHRS and CDR2 as YFSETQ. The CDR3 loop spans 16 amino acids. V was trimmed by 0 bases and J by 4 bases, leaving 13 bases between them. CDR3 DNA: TGCGCCAGCAGCTTGGCTGGGAAACAGGTCACCGGGGAGCTGTTTTTT. As protein: CASSLAGKQVTGELFF.

This clone has just a few counts. The V gene is TRBV27, the J gene TRBJ1-3; D may be TRBD1 (6 bases). This CDR3 is built from 14 residues. The germline gives CDR1 MNHEY, CDR2 SMNVEV (reference sequence). V was shortened by 10 bases and J by 3 bases, with 16 bases between the two germline ends. CDR3: CATRGRGDGNTIYF. The CDR3 DNA reads TGTGCCACAAGGGGCAGGGGAGATGGAAACACCATATATTTT.

This clone was counted a single time. The chain recombines TRBV7-2 with TRBJ1-3; a weak D match, TRBD1 (6 bases). Per the germline V gene, CDR1 is SGHTA and CDR2 is FQGNSA. V was trimmed by 2 bases and J by 1 base, leaving 12 bases between them. The CDR3 is 16 amino acids. The CDR3: CASSLTVTGSGNTIYF. The CDR3 DNA is TGTGCCAGCAGCTTAACCGTAACAGGGTCTGGAAACACCATATATTTT.

This sequence joins TRBV27 and TRBJ2-7, with TRBD2 identical over 9 bases. The CDR3 totals 13 residues. After removal of 4 bases from V and 6 bases from J, the junction contained 4 bases not matched to a gene. Germline V gene data show CDR1 as MNHEY and CDR2 as SMNVEV (reference sequence). As DNA, the CDR3 is TGTGCCAGCAGTTCGGCGGGGGGGGGCGAGCAGTACTTC. It is translated as CASSSAGGGEQYF.